Sequencing of this T cell receptor beta chain was carried out in a study of prognosis after radiotherapy for stage I lung cancer. Overall study: Roughly 13 men and over five women, aged roughly 53 to 95 and with a median age of around 79 years, made up the patients. After radiotherapy, distant metastases were seen in a handful of patients (median roughly seven months), and no significant progression was seen in over 13.

Using two-round multiplex PCR, the authors amplified TCR beta CDR3 from genomic DNA. Round one of PCR was performed, and it used primers specific to each TRBV and TRBJ gene. TCRdb re-derived calls from the multiplex PCR reads in MiXCR, one entry per CDR3 protein. The profile covers around 56,000 distinct CDR3 sequences, with more than 25% appearing a single time and approximately 8.3% taken by the ten largest. In regard to this clonotype: As yet, its antigen is unknown. One base away lies a much larger clone, so this may be a sequencing read error.

Study findings and constraints: Patients who developed distant metastases had lower Shannon entropy after stereotactic body radiation therapy.

Germline CDR1 is MNHEY and CDR2 is SVGEGT. Trimming pared 5 bases from V and 5 bases from J, leaving 18 bases between. The CDR3 length is 15 residues. Here the sequenced sample was PBMCs, taken before or after stereotactic body radiation therapy (not recorded which). The source of this sequence is a donor aged 50 or older with non-small cell lung cancer. The chain is built from TRBV6-2 or TRBV6-3 and TRBJ1-2; no definite D call. CDR3: CASSAEVMDGYGYTF. The CDR3 region has the DNA TGTGCCAGCAGTGCAGAGGTGATGGACGGTTATGGCTACACCTTC.